The table lists the clone carrying this T cell receptor beta chain with a few counts. MiXCR, run by TCRdb on the RT-PCR reads, gives a single entry per CDR3 protein. The data hold about 680,000 distinct CDR3 sequences, with 11% to 15% observed a single time. The CDR3 runs to 16 residues. Germline V gene sequence: CDR1 LGHNA, CDR2 YNFKEQ. V was shortened by 0 bases and J by 2 bases, with 14 bases between the two germline ends. The receptor's source is a female donor in good health, serving as a healthy control. Sample: memory CD4+ T cells from blood. This rearrangement joins TRBV4-2 to TRBJ2-7, with TRBD1 as a possible D gene (6 bases). This chain's CDR3 is CASSQDRDIETYEQYF. Written as DNA, the CDR3 is TGTGCCAGCAGCCAAGATCGGGACATCGAAACCTACGAGCAGTACTTC.